This T cell receptor (beta chain) was sequenced for a study of OX40 agonist ivuxolimab in advanced cancers. Study results and caveats: Averaging showed that CD8+ T cells had more expanded clones than CD4+ did.

V lost 1 base and J lost 4, with 13 bases in between. From germline, CDR1 is GTSNPN and CDR2 SVGIG (reference sequence). The CDR3 runs 14 residues. The method was immunoSEQ multiplex PCR; TCRdb's version includes in-frame clones alone and lacks a portion of them. This sample has tens of thousands of clones; more than 85% occur once, and the top ten carry over 35%. This clone came up once. Its specificity is unknown. The source was CD4+ or CD8+ T cells sorted from blood, collected in a trial of the OX40 agonist ivuxolimab. The chain employs TRBV30 and TRBJ1-1; D is unclear. The receptor was isolated from an adult with an advanced solid tumor such as melanoma, head and neck, liver or kidney cancer. The CDR3 reads CAWSGGYGVTEAFF. The CDR3 DNA reads TGTGCCTGGAGTGGAGGGTATGGGGTCACTGAAGCTTTCTTT.